The clone carrying this T cell receptor beta chain was recorded many times. What it recognizes is unknown. This entry is derived from a study of T-cell reconstitution after alpha-beta-depleted transplantation in children. For TCRbeta, the library was prepared with unique molecular identifiers. TCRdb called the PCR reads again in MiXCR, with one record for every CDR3 protein. The sample holds more than 200,000 distinct CDR3 sequences, approximately 8% seen once. This CDR3 comprises 13 residues. Germline CDR1 SQVTM, CDR2 ANQGSEA. Germline trimming cut 1 base from V and 4 bases from J; bases unmatched to any gene: 2. Study-level points and caveats: Most T-cell counts and diversity one year after the transplant came from T cells that were newly produced. There were some patients whose high TCRbeta diversity at day 60 came from surviving recipient T cells and thymic progenitors. Several hundred expanded graft clones reportedly supplied alpha-beta T cells about two months after transplant.

This sequence was found in a male patient between 2 and 10 years old who had a stem cell transplant for acute myeloid leukemia, so the T cells may come from the graft donor. The chain is built from TRBV29-1 and TRBJ2-7, with 9 bases that match TRBD1. Source: PBMCs, mostly from graft donor cells, taken 360 days after TCRalphabeta/CD19-depleted stem cell transplant. The CDR3 loop reads CSVEGTGAYEQYF. Here the CDR3 DNA reads TGCAGCGTTGAAGGGACAGGGGCTTACGAGCAGTACTTC.